Given below is one T cell receptor (beta chain) in context. Its cognate antigen is unknown. These data come from a study of cytomegalovirus exposure and HLA in healthy donors. Study context: Most genotyped donors, around 78% of 300 to 400, had Caucasian-associated genetic ancestry. General observations from the study: The number of N-insertions in an Asian-associated ancestry cluster was reportedly below the 666-donor mean in a later analysis.

Trimming removed 4 bases from V and 0 bases from J, with 3 bases in between. The CDR3 contains 12 residues. In germline, CDR1 is SGHNT, CDR2 YYREEE (reference sequence). It was with 60 Vbeta and 13 Jbeta primers that the PCR ran. In the study's own analysis: The authors later counted some 76 million unique TCR beta chains, approximately 10 million of them shared. Here immunoSEQ multiplex PCR was the method, and the copy in TCRdb shows in-frame clones only, minus some. V, J and clone size were drawn from that table, and D and trimming were deduced from the DNA. The sample holds approximately 60,000 clones, 75% to 85% seen once.

The receptor's source is a man younger than 40 in good health and CMV-seronegative. Sequencing was done on a sample of PBMCs. The rearrangement uses TRBV5-4 and TRBJ2-3, with D unresolved. CDR3 residues: CASSLSTDTQYF. CDR3 DNA: TGTGCCAGCAGCCTTAGCACAGATACGCAGTATTTT.